The 8 T cell receptor beta chains presented below share a single source sample, sequenced in a study of cytomegalovirus exposure and HLA in healthy donors. The primer mix had 60 Vbeta and 13 Jbeta primers. TCRdb's copy holds only in-frame clones and misses some; the assay was immunoSEQ multiplex PCR. Of 200,000 or so clones listed, 76% are singletons. Input material: PBMCs. The receptors stem from a man between 18 and 29 years old in good health and CMV-seronegative.

CDR3 sequence (DNA): TGTGCCAGCAGCTCGGACCCCGGGACTAGCGGAAGCACAGATACGCAGTATTTT. Translating gives CASSSDPGTSGSTDTQYF. V usage is TRBV7-6 and J usage is TRBJ2-3, with 11 bases fitting TRBD2. Germline V gene sequence: CDR1 SGHVS, CDR2 FNYEAQ. CDR3 length: 18 residues. The V gene end was trimmed by 4 bases and the J gene end by 0 bases; junction bases not matched to a gene: 9.

The V call is TRBV19, the J call TRBJ1-2, with D possibly matching TRBD1 (6 bases). Trimming left V 5 bases short and J 5 bases short, with 18 bases between. The CDR3 totals 15 residues. Germline assignment: CDR1 LNHDA and CDR2 SQIVND (reference sequence). CDR3 in DNA: TGTGCCAGTAGTCCCGAAACAGGGCTTCCTTATGGCTACACCTTC. This gives the protein CASSPETGLPYGYTF.

V gene TRBV9 combines with J gene TRBJ1-2; 7 bases align to TRBD1. Germline trimming cut 0 bases from V and 2 bases from J; bases unmatched to any gene: 4. The germline gives CDR1 SGDLS, CDR2 YYNGEE. This CDR3 is built from 15 residues. The CDR3 sequence is CASSVAETGNYGYTF. The CDR3 nucleotides read TGTGCCAGCAGCGTAGCTGAGACAGGGAACTATGGCTACACCTTC.

This clone showed up just once. The V gene is TRBV5-1, the J gene TRBJ1-4; 7 nucleotides agree with TRBD1. This CDR3 has 16 residues. CDR1 is SGHRS and CDR2 is YFSETQ in the germline V gene. V gave up 3 bases and J gave up 4 bases; unmatched junction bases: 9. The CDR3 sequence is CASSSVEGANNEKLFF. CDR3 bases: TGCGCCAGCAGCTCCGTGGAGGGGGCTAATAATGAAAAACTGTTTTTT.

This sequence joins TRBV10-2 and TRBJ1-2; the D is unclear. V lost 6 bases and J lost 0, with 14 bases in between. CDR1 WSHSY and CDR2 SAAADI come from the germline V gene. The CDR3 consists of 15 residues. In DNA, the CDR3 is TGCGCCAGCAGAGCCGTGCCATATACTAACTATGGCTACACCTTC. This codes for CASRAVPYTNYGYTF.

The table lists this clone with a few counts. The V and J genes are TRBV5-4 and TRBJ2-2; D may be TRBD1 (6 bases). The germline V and J ends were trimmed by 5 bases and 5 bases, with 19 bases remaining between them. There are 16 residues in the CDR3. Germline CDR1 SGHNT, CDR2 YYREEE (reference sequence). The CDR3 bases are TGTGCCAGCAGTCCTCTAGGGGGTGTACAGACCGGGGAGCTGTTTTTT. It is translated as CASSPLGGVQTGELFF.

The genes are TRBV7-9 and TRBJ2-1; 9 positions match TRBD1. With V trimmed by 3 bases and J by 4 bases, 10 bases remained unmatched. CDR3 length: 17 residues. Germline V gene data show CDR1 as SEHNR and CDR2 as FQNEAQ (reference sequence). CDR3: CASSLAKYGQGYNEQFF. The CDR3 DNA reads as TGTGCCAGCAGCTTGGCAAAATACGGACAGGGGTACAATGAGCAGTTCTTC.

J is TRBJ2-1 and V is TRBV7-8; tentative D call: TRBD2 (6 bases). The germline gives CDR1 SGHVS, CDR2 FQNEAQ. The length of the CDR3 is 15 residues. The V and J ends lost 4 bases and 6 bases respectively, with 16 bases between them. The CDR3 region is CASSYYGPGGNEQFF. The CDR3 nucleotides read TGTGCCAGCAGCTATTATGGACCCGGGGGCAATGAGCAGTTCTTC.